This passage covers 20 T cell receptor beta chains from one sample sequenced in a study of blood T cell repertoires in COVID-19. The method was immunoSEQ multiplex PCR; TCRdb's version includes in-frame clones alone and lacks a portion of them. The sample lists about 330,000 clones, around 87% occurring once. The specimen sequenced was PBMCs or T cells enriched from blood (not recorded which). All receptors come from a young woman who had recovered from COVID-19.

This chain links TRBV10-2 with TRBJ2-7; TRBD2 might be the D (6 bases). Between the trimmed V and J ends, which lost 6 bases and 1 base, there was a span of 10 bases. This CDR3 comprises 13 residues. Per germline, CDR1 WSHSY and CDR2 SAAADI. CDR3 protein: CASRRGLSYEQYF. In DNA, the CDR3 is TGCGCCAGCAGGCGGGGTTTGTCCTACGAGCAGTACTTC.

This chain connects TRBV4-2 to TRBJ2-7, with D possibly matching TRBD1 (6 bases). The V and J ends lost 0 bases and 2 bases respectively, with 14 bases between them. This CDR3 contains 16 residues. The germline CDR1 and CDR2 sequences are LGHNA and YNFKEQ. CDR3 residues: CASSQDFPGQTYEQYF. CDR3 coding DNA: TGTGCCAGCAGCCAAGACTTCCCCGGACAGACCTACGAGCAGTACTTC.

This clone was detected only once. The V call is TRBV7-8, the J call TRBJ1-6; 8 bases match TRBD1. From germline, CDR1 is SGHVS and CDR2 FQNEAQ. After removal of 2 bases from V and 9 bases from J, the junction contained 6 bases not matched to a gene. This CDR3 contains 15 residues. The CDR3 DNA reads TGTGCCAGCAGCTTAATAGGACAGGGAGGTTCACCCCTCCACTTT. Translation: CASSLIGQGGSPLHF.

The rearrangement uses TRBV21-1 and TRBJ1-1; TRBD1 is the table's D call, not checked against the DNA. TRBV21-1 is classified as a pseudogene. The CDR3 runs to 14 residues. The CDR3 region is CASTTGLRDTEAFF. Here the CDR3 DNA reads TGTGCCAGCACCACAGGGTTAAGGGACACTGAAGCTTTCTTT.

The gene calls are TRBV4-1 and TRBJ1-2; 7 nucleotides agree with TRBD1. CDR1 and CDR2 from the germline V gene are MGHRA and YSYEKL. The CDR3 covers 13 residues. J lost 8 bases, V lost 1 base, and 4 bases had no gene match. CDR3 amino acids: CASSQAPRGGYTF. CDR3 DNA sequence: TGCGCCAGCAGCCAAGCCCCCAGGGGGGGCTACACCTTC.

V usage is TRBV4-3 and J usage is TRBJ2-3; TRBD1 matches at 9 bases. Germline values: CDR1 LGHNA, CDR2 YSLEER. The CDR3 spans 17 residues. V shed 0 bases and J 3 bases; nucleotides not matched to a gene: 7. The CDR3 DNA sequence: TGCGCCAGCAGCCAAGATCTACGGGACAGGGTTACAGATACGCAGTATTTT. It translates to CASSQDLRDRVTDTQYF.

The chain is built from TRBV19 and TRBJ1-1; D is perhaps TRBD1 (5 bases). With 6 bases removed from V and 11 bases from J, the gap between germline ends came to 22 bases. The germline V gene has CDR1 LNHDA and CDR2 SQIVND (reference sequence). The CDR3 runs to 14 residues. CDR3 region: CASSRTPGGTGAFF. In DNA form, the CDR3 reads TGTGCCAGTAGCAGGACACCCGGGGGAACTGGGGCTTTCTTT.

Here the CDR3 reads CASSQNYLGNNEQFF. The CDR3 DNA sequence: TGCGCCAGCAGCCAAAATTACTTGGGCAACAATGAGCAGTTCTTC. This chain uses TRBV4-3 with TRBJ2-1; D unresolved. V was cut by 2 bases and J by 5 bases, with 13 bases left in between. The CDR3 is made up of 15 amino acids. Germline loops: CDR1 LGHNA, CDR2 YSLEER.

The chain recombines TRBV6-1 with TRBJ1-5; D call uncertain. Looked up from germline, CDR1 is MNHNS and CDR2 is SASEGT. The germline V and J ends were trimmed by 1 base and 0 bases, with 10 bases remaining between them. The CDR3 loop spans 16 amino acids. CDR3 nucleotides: TGTGCCAGCAGTGAAGGCACTTTTTATAGCAATCAGCCCCAGCATTTT. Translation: CASSEGTFYSNQPQHF.

DNA of the CDR3: TGTGCCAGCAGTGCCATCTGGGACAGGGGTCGTGAAAAACTGTTTTTT. It yields the protein CASSAIWDRGREKLFF. The chain uses TRBV25-1 and TRBJ1-4, with TRBD1 identical over 10 bases. With 4 bases clipped from V and 7 bases from J, the junction kept 9 bases outside the gene matches. Per germline, CDR1 MGHDK and CDR2 SYGVNS. This CDR3 region has 16 residues.

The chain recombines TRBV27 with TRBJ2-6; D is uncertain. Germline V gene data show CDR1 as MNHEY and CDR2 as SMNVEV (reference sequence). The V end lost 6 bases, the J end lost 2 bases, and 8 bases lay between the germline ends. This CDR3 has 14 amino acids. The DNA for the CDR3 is TGTGCCAGCAGGTACTTCCCTGGGGCCAACGTCCTGACTTTC. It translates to CASRYFPGANVLTF.

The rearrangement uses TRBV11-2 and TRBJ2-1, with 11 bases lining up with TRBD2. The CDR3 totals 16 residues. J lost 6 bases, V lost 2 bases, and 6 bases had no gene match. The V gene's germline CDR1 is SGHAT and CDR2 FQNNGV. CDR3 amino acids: CASSLLLLAGVNEQFF. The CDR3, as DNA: TGTGCCAGCAGCTTACTCCTACTAGCGGGGGTCAATGAGCAGTTCTTC.

This chain's CDR3 is CASSFQGLQGYTF. The CDR3 region has the DNA TGTGCCAGCAGTTTCCAGGGTCTTCAGGGCTACACCTTC. This chain joins TRBV27 and TRBJ1-2; D is perhaps TRBD1 (5 bases). The V and J ends lost 3 bases and 8 bases respectively, with 13 bases between them. There are 13 residues in the CDR3. Germline V gives CDR1 MNHEY, CDR2 SMNVEV (reference sequence).

CDR3 in amino acids: CASSPATGGTGELFF. The CDR3 bases are TGTGCCAGCAGCCCAGCGACAGGGGGCACCGGGGAGCTGTTTTTT. The chain combines TRBV5-4 with TRBJ2-2, with 9 bases fitting TRBD1. The trim removed 4 bases at V and 4 bases at J, leaving 5 bases unmatched. The length of the CDR3 is 15 residues. Germline CDR1 is SGHNT and CDR2 is YYREEE (reference sequence).

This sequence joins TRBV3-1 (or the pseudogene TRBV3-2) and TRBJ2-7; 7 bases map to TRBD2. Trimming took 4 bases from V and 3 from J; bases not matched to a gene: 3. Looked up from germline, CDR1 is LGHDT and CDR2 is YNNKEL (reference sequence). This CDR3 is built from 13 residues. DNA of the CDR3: TGTGCCAGCAGCCTACGCGGGGGCTACGAGCAGTACTTC. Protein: CASSLRGGYEQYF.

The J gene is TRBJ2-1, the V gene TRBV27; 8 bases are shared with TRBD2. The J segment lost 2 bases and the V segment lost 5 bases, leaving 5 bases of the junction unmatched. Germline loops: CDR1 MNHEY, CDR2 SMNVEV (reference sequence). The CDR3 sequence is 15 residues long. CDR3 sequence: CASSLRGGTYNEQFF. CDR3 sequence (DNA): TGTGCCAGCAGTCTCCGGGGGGGGACCTACAATGAGCAGTTCTTC.

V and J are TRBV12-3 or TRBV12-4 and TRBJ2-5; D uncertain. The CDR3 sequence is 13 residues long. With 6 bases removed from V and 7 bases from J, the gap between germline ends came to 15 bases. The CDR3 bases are TGTGCCAGCAGCCCCTGGGCCTTAGGGACCCAGTACTTC. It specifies CASSPWALGTQYF.

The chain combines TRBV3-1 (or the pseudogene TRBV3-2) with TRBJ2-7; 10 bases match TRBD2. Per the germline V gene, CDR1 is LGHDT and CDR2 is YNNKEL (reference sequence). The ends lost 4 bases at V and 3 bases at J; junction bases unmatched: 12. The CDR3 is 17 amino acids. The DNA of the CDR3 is TGTGCCAGCAGCCGATTAGCGGGGGGCCGGTTTAGCTACGAGCAGTACTTC. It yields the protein CASSRLAGGRFSYEQYF.

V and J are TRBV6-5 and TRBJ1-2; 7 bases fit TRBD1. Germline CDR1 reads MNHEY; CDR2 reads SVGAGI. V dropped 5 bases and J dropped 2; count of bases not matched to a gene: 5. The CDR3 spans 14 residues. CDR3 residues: CASSRQGSNYGYTF. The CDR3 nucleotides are TGTGCCAGCAGTCGACAGGGTTCCAACTATGGCTACACCTTC.

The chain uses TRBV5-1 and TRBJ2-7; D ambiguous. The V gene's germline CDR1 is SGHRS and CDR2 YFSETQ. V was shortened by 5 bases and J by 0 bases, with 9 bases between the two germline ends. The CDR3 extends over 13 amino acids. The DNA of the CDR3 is TGCGCCAGCAGACTCACCTTCTCCTACGAGCAGTACTTC. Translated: CASRLTFSYEQYF.